The TCR beta chain described here comes from a study of blood T cell repertoires in COVID-19. In the study overall: PBMCs, B-cell-depleted T cells, or T cells provided the cDNA or gDNA that made up the material.

Clones were sequenced by immunoSEQ multiplex PCR, and TCRdb holds only the in-frame ones, with some missing. This table holds 130,000 to 150,000 clones, over 70% found once. Turning to this clone: Other DNA sequences in the sample encode the same CDR3.

Two negative PCRs, clearance, or symptom resolution had been documented for recovered Cohort 3 donors. The sequenced sample consisted of PBMCs or T cells enriched from blood (not recorded which). This TCR came from a man between 60 and 70 years old who had recovered from COVID-19.

CDR3 coding DNA: TGTGCCAGCAGTCTCAGTGGAAACACCATATATTTT. Protein product: CASSLSGNTIYF. The rearrangement joins TRBV6-5 to TRBJ1-3; D unresolved. With 5 bases removed from V and 3 bases from J, the gap between germline ends came to 5 bases. CDR3 length equals 12 residues. Germline V lookup: CDR1 MNHEY, CDR2 SVGAGI.